Sequencing of this T cell receptor beta chain was carried out in a study of response to subunit inactivated influenza vaccine (dated by TCRdb to 2016 to 2019). About the investigation overall: Deep quantitative profiling of the T cell receptor repertoire was used in the study to follow responses to a trivalent subunit inactivated influenza vaccine.

The CDR3 contains 18 residues, cysteine and phenylalanine counted. Solely the CDR3 DNA is kept, with 54 bases framed from the first base. For this chain, trimming is 0 bases at the V end and 1 base at the J end, and the number of junction bases without a gene match is 11. The germline V gene yields SGDLS for CDR1 and YYNGEE for CDR2. Overall study outcomes, separate from this receptor: It was suggested by the authors that each seasonal influenza vaccination may recruit only a limited number of new T cells.

Receptors were amplified or captured by RT-PCR. TCRdb records Illumina HiSeq 2500 as the sequencer. TCRdb cleaned the public reads at Q25 with fastp, built clones with MiXCR and kept in-frame beta chains. Every distinct CDR3 protein forms one entry, paired with its most common genes and DNA. The sample table shows over 750,000 distinct CDR3 sequences, and around 21% are seen once. Roughly a tenth of the sample is taken by the ten largest. This clonotype was picked up many times. What this receptor recognizes is not known. Qualities for individual bases were not recorded, and no much larger clone is one base off.

This chain joins TRBV9 to TRBJ2-3; 7 of the junction bases match TRBD1. The TCR sequence derives from a man aged 45-65 years who received an inactivated influenza vaccine. Donor details come from another sample of the same person, matched by shared clones. The sample in question was PBMCs from blood, obtained 5 days after vaccination. The CDR3 is CASSVGARTGPGTDTQYF. The bases read TGTGCCAGCAGCGTAGGGGCTAGGACAGGCCCTGGCACAGATACGCAGTATTTT.